A selection of T cell receptor beta chains follows, all from one sample in a study of blood T cell repertoires in COVID-19. Clones were read by immunoSEQ multiplex PCR, and TCRdb kept only the in-frame ones, dropping some. The sample carries 300,000 to 400,000 clones, 75% to 90% recorded once. Material: PBMCs or T cells enriched from blood (not recorded which). These receptors were obtained from a man between 18 and 29 years old who had recovered from COVID-19. Each CDR3 is given without its conserved first and last residue. Fields, in order: J gene, V gene, CDR3 protein.

TRBJ1-2 TRBV29-1 SIGGSYGYT
TRBJ2-5 TRBV20-1 SGLVQETQY
TRBJ2-7 TRBV18 ASSPFRDYSPGEQY
TRBJ2-7 TRBV5-5 ASSLVWDRVTQEQY
TRBJ2-2 TRBV5-1 ASRRTGLDTGELF
TRBJ2-5 TRBV3-1/TRBV3-2 ASSQEAARGVGRETQY
TRBJ2-1 TRBV9 ASSVEFYPGLAGYNEQF
TRBJ1-2 TRBV5-6 ASTYPGQAYLKGYT
TRBJ1-3 TRBV18 ASSPTGSGNTIY
TRBJ2-7 TRBV18 ASSPAILSAGSYEQY
TRBJ1-1 TRBV3-1/TRBV3-2 ASSPPARRDTEAF
TRBJ2-1 TRBV2 ASRQLLAMNSYNEQF